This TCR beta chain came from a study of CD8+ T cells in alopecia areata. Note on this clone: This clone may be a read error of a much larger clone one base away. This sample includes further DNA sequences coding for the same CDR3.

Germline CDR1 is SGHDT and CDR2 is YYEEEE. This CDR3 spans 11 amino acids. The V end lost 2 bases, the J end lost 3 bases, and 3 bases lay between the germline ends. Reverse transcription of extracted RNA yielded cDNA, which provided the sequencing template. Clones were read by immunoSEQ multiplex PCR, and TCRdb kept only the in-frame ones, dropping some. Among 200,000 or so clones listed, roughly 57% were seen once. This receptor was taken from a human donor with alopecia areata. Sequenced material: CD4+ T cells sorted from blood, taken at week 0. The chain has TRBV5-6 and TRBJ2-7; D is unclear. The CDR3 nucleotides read TGTGCCAGCAGCTTAAACTACGAGCAGTACTTC. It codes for CASSLNYEQYF.